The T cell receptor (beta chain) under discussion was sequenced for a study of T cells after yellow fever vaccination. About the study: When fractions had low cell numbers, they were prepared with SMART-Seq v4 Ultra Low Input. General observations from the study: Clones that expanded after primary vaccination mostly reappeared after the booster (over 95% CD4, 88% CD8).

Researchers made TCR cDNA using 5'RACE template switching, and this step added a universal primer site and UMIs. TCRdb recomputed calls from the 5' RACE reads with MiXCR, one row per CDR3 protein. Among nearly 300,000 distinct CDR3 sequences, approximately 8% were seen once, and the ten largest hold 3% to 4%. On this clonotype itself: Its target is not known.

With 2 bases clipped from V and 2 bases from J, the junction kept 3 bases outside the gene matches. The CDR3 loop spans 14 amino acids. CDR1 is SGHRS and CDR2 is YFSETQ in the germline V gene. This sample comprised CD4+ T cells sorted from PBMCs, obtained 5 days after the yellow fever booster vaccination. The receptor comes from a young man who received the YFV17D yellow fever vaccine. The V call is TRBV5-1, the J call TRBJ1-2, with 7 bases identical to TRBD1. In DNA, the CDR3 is TGCGCCAGCAGCTTATACAGGGGAAACTATGGCTACACCTTC. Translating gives CASSLYRGNYGYTF.